These T cell receptor beta chains were read from a single sample in a study of OX40 agonist ivuxolimab in advanced cancers. Libraries were prepared by immunoSEQ multiplex PCR; TCRdb keeps only in-frame clonotypes and omits some of them. Of some 80,000 clones in the sample, 87% are singletons; the top ten hold 0.45% to 0.7%. Material: CD4+ or CD8+ T cells sorted from blood, obtained in a trial of the OX40 agonist ivuxolimab. The origin of the receptors is an adult with an advanced solid tumor such as melanoma, head and neck, liver or kidney cancer. Each CDR3 is given with its conserved first and last residue.

CDR3 protein | V gene | CDR3 length
CASSFSDSSGNTIYF | TRBV19 | 15
CASTGPLGYTF | TRBV6-6 | 11
CASSHRWGTDTQYF | TRBV5-4 | 14
CASSLGQELYGYTF | TRBV7-2 | 14
CASSLDMSLNSPLHF | TRBV5-4 | 15
CASSPGSLQSEQFF | TRBV18 | 14
CASSLFRSAQIGAGELFF | TRBV5-1 | 18
CAWNRGNTEAFF | TRBV30 | 12
CASSMLAGTLRELFF | TRBV19 | 15
CASSLGDLREGYEQYF | TRBV27 | 16
CASREGPNTEAFF | TRBV5-1 | 13
CSADRNTEAFF | TRBV20-1 | 11
CASSRGGFSGNTIYF | TRBV7-2 | 15
CASSLAGPNNGYTF | TRBV7-2 | 14
CASRWEGQGRAEAFF | TRBV7-9 | 15
CASSLDGLARETQYF | TRBV7-6 | 15
CASTFTDTQYF | TRBV6-1 | 11
CSVDSWDGGYTF | TRBV29-1 | 12
CASSLGLETDTQYF | TRBV19 | 14
CASSGAGLAYNEQFF | TRBV25-1 | 15
CASSSEGAGSHGYTF | TRBV6-5 | 15
CASSRNVGREAFF | TRBV25-1 | 13
CASREPGLPYEQYF | TRBV6-5 | 14
CASTPDKIYGYTF | TRBV19 | 13
CASIATGPTEAFF | TRBV6-1 | 13
CASSEWSTDQPQHF | TRBV25-1 | 14
CASSIVDSSYQPQHF | TRBV19 | 15
CASGPYPDTQYF | TRBV7-2 | 12
CASSLSGSTEQFF | TRBV7-2 | 13
CSVGVLNQPQHF | TRBV29-1 | 12
CASSAGTASSGELFF | TRBV9 | 15
CASSSVTLANSPLHF | TRBV28 | 15
CAPRGRYGYTF | TRBV20-1 | 11
CASSLVGLAETQYF | TRBV7-2 | 14
CASIPPKGVADTQYF | TRBV7-8 | 15
CASSALLAHEQYF | TRBV2 | 13
CASSLVNYGYTF | TRBV5-6 | 12
CASSVAQLSSGRIHEQFF | TRBV9 | 18
CASSPVEDEKLFF | TRBV19 | 13
CASSPPLEAADTQYF | TRBV28 | 15
CASSLRAARVITGELFF | TRBV7-2 | 17
CASSPSGGQPQHF | TRBV18 | 13
CASSLVLTGELFF | TRBV5-6 | 13
CASSPIGVADQETQYF | TRBV19 | 16
CASSVESNRGGILFF | TRBV9 | 15
CASSFQIGQMNTEAFF | TRBV5-1 | 16
CAISHQGLAGDNEQFF | TRBV10-3 | 16
CASSSGDTLNEQFF | TRBV5-1 | 14
CASSFYRESNEQYF | TRBV5-1 | 14
CASSLVRAGYGYTF | TRBV5-6 | 14
CASGLYLYDRGRNGYTF | TRBV12-5 | 17
CASKSTGTGRNTIYF | TRBV19 | 15
CASSLEQVRDEKLFF | TRBV4-1 | 15
CASSLRDAGPYEQYF | TRBV7-2 | 15
CASSLALTRTSGRDEQFF | TRBV7-9 | 18
CAWSATGYHPPISPLHF | TRBV30 | 17
CATSRADATNEKLFF | TRBV15 | 15
CASSLGRERGPDTQYF | TRBV27 | 16